This T cell receptor (beta chain) originates from a study of blood T cell repertoires in COVID-19 (TCRdb year 2020). About the study as a whole: The collaborator samples originated in the United States, Italy and Spain and spanned the acute and convalescent phases of COVID-19. A de-identified subject ID, COVID-19 status, age in years and sex were almost always included in the sample metadata. The prospective study material was composed of cDNA or gDNA derived from T cells, B-cell-depleted T cells, or PBMCs. The dataset comprised deeply sampled blood TCRbeta repertoires from subjects exposed to, actively infected with, or recovered from COVID-19. The samples were drawn from the first 160 participants of the ongoing ImmuneRACE study and from over a thousand subjects provided by 6 global collaborators. The repertoires were released in a freely available public database intended as a resource for research on the immune response to SARS-CoV-2. Where available, HLA class I and class II types were taken from metadata supplied by the sample provider and were not determined by assay-based typing. Points the paper makes about the study in general: How much clinical and demographic metadata was included differed by source and by participant, and the metadata was provided uncurated.

The immunoSEQ Assay, a bias-controlled multiplex PCR, was used to amplify TCRbeta CDR3 regions from genomic DNA. From the authors' description of their analysis: Within the assay, amplification of reference gene primers was used to estimate how many nucleated cells each sample contained. To quantify the absolute abundance of each unique TCRbeta CDR3 rearrangement, sequence reads were collapsed and filtered. For each sample, productive Simpson clonality was calculated as the square root of Simpson's diversity index across productive rearrangements. TCRdb provides this immuneACCESS table in a form limited to in-frame rearrangements. Some clones are lacking; in checked studies, under half of them reflect an unresolved V gene, and why the rest are absent is not known. V and J calls and clone size are copied from that table; D and trimming were computed from the DNA. The sample has around 150,000 clones on record, roughly 80% of them singletons. Roughly 15% of the sample is in the top ten clones.

Concerning this clone: The target of this receptor is not known. One base away there is no much larger clone; base qualities are not given.

The collaborating institutions used their own protocols to collect whole blood in K2EDTA tubes. For TCRbeta analysis, collaborators shipped samples as frozen whole blood, isolated PBMCs, or DNA extracted from either of those sample types. The sequencing input was peripheral blood. The receptor was isolated from a man aged 50 to 60 with acute or convalescent COVID-19.

The CDR3 region has the sequence CASSPAGDSYEQYF. At the DNA level, the sequence is TGTGCCAGCAGTCCCGCGGGGGACTCCTACGAGCAGTACTTC. The chain links TRBV28 with TRBJ2-7; 7 junctional bases match TRBD2. V is cut back by 5 bases and J by 0 bases, with 4 bases in the junction unmatched. Spanning cysteine to phenylalanine, the CDR3 consists of 14 amino acids. Only the CDR3 region is kept as DNA, spanning 42 bases read in frame from base 1. The germline V gene provides CDR1 MDHEN and CDR2 SYDVKM.